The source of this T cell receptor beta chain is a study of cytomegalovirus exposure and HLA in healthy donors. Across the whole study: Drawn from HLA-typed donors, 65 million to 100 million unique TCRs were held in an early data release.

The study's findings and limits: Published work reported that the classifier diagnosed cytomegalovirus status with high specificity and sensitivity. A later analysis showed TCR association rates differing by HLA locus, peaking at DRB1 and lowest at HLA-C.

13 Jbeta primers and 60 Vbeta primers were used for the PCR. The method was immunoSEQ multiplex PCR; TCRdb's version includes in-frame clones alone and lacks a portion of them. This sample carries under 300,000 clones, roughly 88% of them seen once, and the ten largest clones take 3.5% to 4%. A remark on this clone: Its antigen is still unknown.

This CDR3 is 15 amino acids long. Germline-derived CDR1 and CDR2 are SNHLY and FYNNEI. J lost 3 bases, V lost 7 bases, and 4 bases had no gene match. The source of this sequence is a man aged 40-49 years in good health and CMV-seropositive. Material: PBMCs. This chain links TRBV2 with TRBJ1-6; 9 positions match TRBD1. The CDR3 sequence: CASIGTGLYNSPLHF. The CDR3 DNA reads TGTGCCAGCATCGGGACAGGGCTCTATAATTCACCCCTCCACTTT.